The next 32 T cell receptor beta chains were all read from a single sample in a study of OX40 agonist ivuxolimab in advanced cancers. Data came from immunoSEQ multiplex PCR; TCRdb stores just in-frame clones and leaves some out. Here the sample spans roughly 57,000 clones, roughly 82% being singletons. The material sequenced was CD4+ or CD8+ T cells sorted from blood, taken in a trial of the OX40 agonist ivuxolimab. The receptors were sampled from an adult with an advanced solid tumor such as melanoma, head and neck, liver or kidney cancer.

The rearrangement uses TRBV19 and TRBJ1-5; a possible D gene is TRBD1 (5 bases). Germline V gene data show CDR1 as LNHDA and CDR2 as SQIVND (reference sequence). Deletions cut 7 bases from V and 9 bases from J, with 16 bases between. The CDR3 extends over 13 amino acids. The CDR3 sequence: CASTVGDSRPQHF. The CDR3 coding sequence is TGTGCCAGTACAGTAGGAGACAGTCGGCCCCAGCATTTT.

This clone turned up a few times. J is TRBJ2-7 and V is TRBV5-1; D is unclear. V was trimmed by 6 bases and J by 0 bases, leaving 13 bases between them. The germline V gene encodes CDR1 SGHRS and CDR2 YFSETQ. The CDR3 has 14 residues. CDR3 coding DNA: TGCGCCAGCACCCTATATGGCAGCTCCTACGAGCAGTACTTC. It translates to CASTLYGSSYEQYF.

CDR3: CASSSGQYGYTF. The CDR3 DNA reads TGTGCCAGCAGCTCAGGACAGTATGGCTACACCTTC. This chain joins TRBV28 and TRBJ1-2, with a possible D match to TRBD1 (6 bases). From germline, CDR1 is MDHEN and CDR2 SYDVKM. CDR3 length: 12 amino acids. Trimming shortened V by 6 bases and J by 5 bases, and 10 bases separated the two germline ends.

The chain carries TRBV11-2 and TRBJ2-5; D perhaps matches TRBD1 (5 bases). Between the trimmed V and J ends, which lost 3 bases and 5 bases, there was a span of 16 bases. The CDR3 consists of 15 residues. The V gene's germline CDR1 is SGHAT and CDR2 FQNNGV. CDR3 loop: CASSLGRTLSETQYF. In DNA, the CDR3 is TGTGCCAGCAGCTTGGGCAGGACATTGAGCGAGACCCAGTACTTC. The full variable domain, its missing parts supplied by reference TRBV11-2 and TRBJ2-5, is EAGVAQSPRYKIIEKRQSVAFWCNPISGHATLYWYQQILGQGPKLLIQFQNNGVVDDSQLPKDRFSAERLKGVDSTLKIQPAKLEDSAVYLCASSLGRTLSETQYFGPGTRLLVL.

The chain links TRBV19 to TRBJ1-1, with D hard to call. The CDR3 extends over 15 amino acids. The ends were cut back, 1 base at V and 5 bases at J, with 14 bases in the middle. The V gene's germline CDR1 is LNHDA and CDR2 SQIVND (reference sequence). This CDR3 reads CASSIGAGWRTEAFF. DNA for the CDR3: TGTGCCAGTAGTATAGGAGCAGGCTGGAGGACTGAAGCTTTCTTT.

This clone was counted at least ten times. V gene TRBV5-1 combines with J gene TRBJ1-1; tentatively, D is TRBD1 (6 bases). The germline V gene encodes CDR1 SGHRS and CDR2 YFSETQ. CDR3 length: 13 amino acids. Trimming removed 4 bases from V and 9 bases from J, with 16 bases in between. The CDR3 loop is CASSATTGGKAFF. Here the CDR3 DNA reads TGCGCCAGCAGCGCAACGACAGGAGGAAAAGCTTTCTTT.

On this clone: At the DNA level, this CDR3 is encoded by other sequences in the same sample as well. The DNA of the CDR3 is TGTGCCAGCAGCCAGTTACTAGCGGGCCAAGAGACCCAGTACTTC. Translated: CASSQLLAGQETQYF. The genes are TRBV14 and TRBJ2-5; the match to TRBD2 covers 9 bases. Germline-derived CDR1 and CDR2 are SGHDN and FVKESK. This CDR3 is 15 amino acids long. V lost 3 bases and J lost 1; bases outside the gene matches: 3.

V gene TRBV7-3 combines with J gene TRBJ1-2, with D tentatively TRBD1 (5 bases). The CDR3 loop spans 13 amino acids. Germline CDR1 reads SGHTA; CDR2 reads FQGTGA. The V end was cut by 5 bases, the J end by 14 bases, with 21 bases between. The CDR3 is CASSPQATDSSTF. As DNA, the CDR3 is TGTGCCAGCAGCCCTCAAGCTACAGACAGCTCAACCTTC. Full variable domain (rest looked up from reference TRBV7-3 and TRBJ1-2): GAGVSQTPSNKVTEKGKYVELRCDPISGHTALYWYRQSLGQGPEFLIYFQGTGAADDSGLPNDRFFAVRPEGSVSTLKIQRTERGDSAVYLCASSPQATDSSTFGSGTRLTVV.

The CDR3 here is CASALRTGEVQPQHF. CDR3 sequence (DNA): TGTGCTAGTGCCCTCCGGACAGGGGAAGTTCAGCCCCAGCATTTT. J is TRBJ1-5 and V is TRBV12-5; 9 bases are a match to TRBD1. Germline CDR1 is LGHNT and CDR2 is FRNRAP. V was clipped by 7 bases and J by 6 bases; unmatched bases: 10. This CDR3 contains 15 residues.

The rearrangement uses TRBV29-1 and TRBJ1-1; D not certain. Deletions cut 5 bases from V and 1 base from J, with 8 bases between. The CDR3 loop spans 12 amino acids. The germline V gene has CDR1 SQVTM and CDR2 ANQGSEA. CDR3 DNA: TGCAGCGTTAAGGGTACGAACACTGAAGCTTTCTTT. Translating it yields CSVKGTNTEAFF.

This clone was seen a few times. V is TRBV6-1 and J is TRBJ2-1; unclear D gene. Germline CDR1 reads MNHNS; CDR2 reads SASEGT. The CDR3 contains 15 residues. The V gene lost 2 bases and the J gene lost 6 bases, with 14 bases spanning the gap. This chain's CDR3 is CASSEIPTVFNEQFF. The CDR3 nucleotides are TGTGCCAGCAGTGAAATACCGACGGTCTTCAATGAGCAGTTCTTC.

J is TRBJ1-5 and V is TRBV6-1, with D possibly TRBD1 on 6 matching bases. V was cut by 8 bases and J by 5 bases, with 19 bases left in between. CDR1 MNHNS and CDR2 SASEGT come from the germline V gene. The CDR3 loop spans 15 amino acids. The CDR3 region is CASRRVGKGDQPQHF. CDR3 bases: TGTGCCAGCCGCAGGGTGGGGAAGGGGGATCAGCCCCAGCATTTT.

The chain links TRBV6-5 to TRBJ1-1, with 10 bases matching TRBD1. Germline V gene sequence: CDR1 MNHEY, CDR2 SVGAGI. The CDR3 length is 14 residues. With V trimmed by 4 bases and J by 4 bases, 3 bases remained unmatched. In nucleotides, the CDR3 is TGTGCCAGCAGTTCCCGGACAGGGGGCACTGAAGCTTTCTTT. Protein product: CASSSRTGGTEAFF.

The CDR3, as DNA: TGCGCCAGCAGCGACACAGGGGGGACTAATGAAAAACTGTTTTTT. Translating gives CASSDTGGTNEKLFF. This chain uses TRBV5-1 with TRBJ1-4; 8 nucleotides line up with TRBD1. CDR1 SGHRS and CDR2 YFSETQ come from the germline V gene. Trimming took 4 bases from V and 2 from J; bases not matched to a gene: 4. The CDR3 is 15 residues long.

The chain recombines TRBV7-9 with TRBJ2-3; D remains unclear. V shed 2 bases and J shed 0 bases, with 12 bases lying between them. Germline V gives CDR1 SEHNR, CDR2 FQNEAQ (reference sequence). The CDR3 is made up of 16 amino acids. In nucleotides, the CDR3 is TGTGCCAGCAGCTTATTCTCCTTGACTAGCACAGATACGCAGTATTTT. Translation: CASSLFSLTSTDTQYF.

The gene calls are TRBV2 and TRBJ1-6; 7 bases match TRBD1. CDR1 is SNHLY, CDR2 FYNNEI, per germline. V was pared by 5 bases and J by 10 bases, with 8 bases of the junction left unmatched. There are 14 residues in the CDR3. The CDR3 loop reads CASSRQGRVSPLHF. The CDR3, as DNA: TGTGCCAGCAGTCGACAGGGAAGGGTCTCACCCCTCCACTTT. The whole variable domain, filled in from reference TRBV2 and TRBJ1-6, reads EPEVTQTPSHQVTQMGQEVILRCVPISNHLYFYWYRQILGQKVEFLVSFYNNEISEKSEIFDDQFSVERPDGSNFTLKIRSTKLEDSAMYFCASSRQGRVSPLHFGNGTRLTVT.

The chain has TRBV4-1 and TRBJ2-5; D remains unclear. Per germline, CDR1 MGHRA and CDR2 YSYEKL. Deletions cut 1 base from V and 5 bases from J, with 5 bases between. The CDR3 consists of 12 residues. The CDR3 protein is CASSQVRETQYF. CDR3 nucleotides: TGCGCCAGCAGCCAAGTCCGGGAGACCCAGTACTTC.

The chain uses TRBV19 and TRBJ1-6; the match to TRBD1 covers 7 bases. This CDR3 region has 18 residues. V dropped 5 bases and J dropped 7; count of bases not matched to a gene: 17. Germline V gene sequence: CDR1 LNHDA, CDR2 SQIVND (reference sequence). CDR3 region: CASSQSPNLGQKNSPLHF. The DNA for the CDR3 is TGTGCCAGTAGTCAATCCCCGAATCTGGGACAGAAGAATTCACCCCTCCACTTT.

The J gene is TRBJ2-5, the V gene TRBV7-2; TRBD2 matches 12 bases. CDR1 and CDR2 (germline): SGHTA, FQGNSA. V lost 3 bases and J lost 5; bases outside the gene matches: 16. The CDR3 has 19 amino acids. This CDR3 is CASSFWFPSGGVLRETQYF. The CDR3 DNA reads TGTGCCAGCAGCTTTTGGTTCCCTAGCGGGGGGGTATTGAGGGAGACCCAGTACTTC.

The V call is TRBV6-1, the J call TRBJ2-1, with 14 nucleotides matching TRBD2. Germline assignment: CDR1 MNHNS and CDR2 SASEGT. The CDR3 has 15 residues. V trimming: 7 bases; J trimming: 7 bases; junction bases outside the gene matches: 6. In nucleotides, the CDR3 is TGTGCCAGCAAGACTAGCGGGGGGGGGCGTAATGAGCAGTTCTTC. It yields the protein CASKTSGGGRNEQFF.

The chain recombines TRBV18 with TRBJ1-2; D call uncertain. V gave up 4 bases and J gave up 0 bases, with 15 bases separating them. CDR1 is KGHSH, CDR2 LQKENI, per germline. This CDR3 spans 16 amino acids. The CDR3 nucleotides read TGTGCCAGCTCACGAATCATCGCGGAAGCTAACTATGGCTACACCTTC. Its protein is CASSRIIAEANYGYTF.

This sequence joins TRBV11-2 and TRBJ1-2; the D gene is possibly TRBD1 (6 bases). The CDR3 loop spans 15 amino acids. Germline values: CDR1 SGHAT, CDR2 FQNNGV. The V gene lost 0 bases and the J gene lost 7 bases, with 15 bases spanning the gap. The CDR3 reads CASSLERGGLFGYTF. The CDR3, as DNA: TGTGCCAGCAGCTTAGAGCGGGGGGGGCTTTTTGGCTACACCTTC.

This chain connects TRBV5-6 to TRBJ1-2, with 8 bases fitting TRBD1. J gave up 4 bases and V 4 bases, and 9 bases lay outside the gene matches. The CDR3 is 15 amino acids. Germline loops: CDR1 SGHDT, CDR2 YYEEEE. CDR3 residues: CASSTGQGRTYGYTF. The CDR3 nucleotides are TGTGCCAGCAGCACCGGACAGGGACGAACCTATGGCTACACCTTC. Full variable domain (remainder filled in from reference TRBV5-6 and TRBJ1-2): DAGVTQSPTHLIKTRGQQVTLRCSPKSGHDTVSWYQQALGQGPQFIFQYYEEEERQRGNFPDRFSGHQFPNYSSELNVNALLLGDSALYLCASSTGQGRTYGYTFGSGTRLTVV.

V usage is TRBV18 and J usage is TRBJ1-2; no clear D gene. This CDR3 is 13 amino acids long. Germline CDR1 KGHSH, CDR2 LQKENI. Trimming removed 4 bases at V and 4 bases at J, with 10 bases between. CDR3 sequence reads: CASSQPLGYGYTF. The CDR3 nucleotides are TGTGCCAGCTCACAACCTCTAGGCTATGGCTACACCTTC.

This chain joins TRBV25-1 and TRBJ2-2; a weak D match, TRBD2 (6 bases). The CDR3 loop spans 15 amino acids. Between the trimmed V and J ends, which lost 5 bases and 4 bases, there was a span of 14 bases. Germline CDR1 reads MGHDK; CDR2 reads SYGVNS. This chain's CDR3 is CASSRAGAATGELFF. The CDR3 DNA is TGTGCCAGCAGTCGAGCGGGTGCGGCCACCGGGGAGCTGTTTTTT.

The chain carries TRBV18 and TRBJ1-4, with 9 bases identical to TRBD1. Germline V CDR1 and CDR2: KGHSH, LQKENI. Trimming removed 6 bases from V and 1 base from J; junction bases left unmatched: 3. This CDR3 comprises 15 residues. Here the CDR3 DNA reads TGTGCCAGCTCCCCGGACAGGGGAACTAATGAAAAACTGTTTTTT. Translation gives CASSPDRGTNEKLFF.

The genes are TRBV19 and TRBJ1-5; 7 bases fit TRBD1. Looked up from germline, CDR1 is LNHDA and CDR2 is SQIVND (reference sequence). Trimming cost V 7 bases and J 2 bases; bases outside gene matches: 8. This CDR3 region has 15 residues. CDR3: CASNGGGERNQPQHF. Written as DNA, the CDR3 is TGTGCCAGTAATGGAGGGGGCGAGCGCAATCAGCCCCAGCATTTT.

The chain has TRBV10-3 and TRBJ2-7, with D perhaps TRBD2 (6 bases). CDR1 and CDR2 (germline): ENHRY, SYGVKD. The CDR3 length is 15 residues. Trimming removed 1 base from V and 5 bases from J, with 15 bases in between. The CDR3 loop is CAISEFSYGGHEQYF. CDR3 in DNA: TGTGCCATCAGTGAGTTCTCTTACGGGGGTCACGAGCAGTACTTC.

This clone was seen a handful of times. V is TRBV19 and J is TRBJ1-3, with unresolved D. V lost 3 bases and J 4 bases, leaving 16 bases between the germline ends. The CDR3 is made up of 16 amino acids. Germline CDR1 reads LNHDA; CDR2 reads SQIVND (reference sequence). CDR3 residues: CASSMDAIISGNTIYF. The CDR3 nucleotides are TGTGCCAGTAGTATGGATGCGATAATATCGGGAAACACCATATATTTT.

The V call is TRBV4-2, the J call TRBJ2-7; TRBD2 matches 10 bases. The V gene's germline CDR1 is LGHNA and CDR2 YNFKEQ. This CDR3 comprises 19 residues. The J segment lost 5 bases and the V segment lost 0 bases, leaving 16 bases of the junction unmatched. The CDR3 coding sequence is TGTGCCAGCAGCCAAGATCGGATAGCGGGGGGAGTTTTAATCCACGAGCAGTACTTC. Translating it yields CASSQDRIAGGVLIHEQYF.

This chain joins TRBV10-3 and TRBJ2-5; D not resolved. V shed 4 bases and J shed 5 bases, with 11 bases lying between them. The CDR3 consists of 13 residues. Germline values: CDR1 ENHRY, CDR2 SYGVKD. The CDR3 nucleotides are TGTGCCATCAGTGCACAGCCCCGGGAGACCCAGTACTTC. Translating it yields CAISAQPRETQYF.

This sequence joins TRBV7-8 and TRBJ1-6; D gene uncertain. V was pared by 5 bases and J by 8 bases, with 13 bases between. CDR1 is SGHVS and CDR2 is FQNEAQ in the germline V gene. The CDR3 consists of 14 residues. CDR3 amino acids: CASSPDLGYSPLHF. The CDR3 bases are TGTGCCAGCAGCCCCGACCTGGGGTATTCACCCCTCCACTTT.